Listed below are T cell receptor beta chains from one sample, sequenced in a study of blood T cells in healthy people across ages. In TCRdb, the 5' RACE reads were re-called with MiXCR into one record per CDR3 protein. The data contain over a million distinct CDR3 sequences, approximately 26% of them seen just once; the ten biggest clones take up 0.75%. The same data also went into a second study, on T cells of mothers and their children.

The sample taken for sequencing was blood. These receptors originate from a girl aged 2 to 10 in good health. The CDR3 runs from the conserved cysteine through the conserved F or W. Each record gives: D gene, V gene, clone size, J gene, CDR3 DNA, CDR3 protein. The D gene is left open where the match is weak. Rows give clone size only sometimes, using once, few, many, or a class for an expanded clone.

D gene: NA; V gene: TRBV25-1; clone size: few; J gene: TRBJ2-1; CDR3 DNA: TGTGCCATCCAAGGGGTTTTGGACGAGCAGTTCTTC; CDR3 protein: CAIQGVLDEQFF
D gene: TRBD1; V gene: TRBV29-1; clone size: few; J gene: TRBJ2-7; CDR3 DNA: TGCAGCGCCCGGGACAGCATCCACGAGCAGTACTTC; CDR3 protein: CSARDSIHEQYF
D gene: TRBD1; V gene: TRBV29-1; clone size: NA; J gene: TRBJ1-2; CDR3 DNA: TGCAGCGTCGACTTAGCCGGGACAGGTGGGGACTATGGCTACACCTTC; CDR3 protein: CSVDLAGTGGDYGYTF
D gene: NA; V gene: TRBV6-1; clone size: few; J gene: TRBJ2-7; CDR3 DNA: TGTGCCAGCAGTGGGACTTCCAACTCCTACGAGCAGTACTTC; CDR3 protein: CASSGTSNSYEQYF
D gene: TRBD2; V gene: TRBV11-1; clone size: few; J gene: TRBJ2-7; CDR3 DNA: TGTGCCAGCAGCCCGACTAGCGTGACACCGCAGTACTTC; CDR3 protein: CASSPTSVTPQYF
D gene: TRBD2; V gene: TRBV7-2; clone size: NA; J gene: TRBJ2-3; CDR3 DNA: TGTGCCAGCAAGCGGGAGGGCCGCTTTCGGTCAGATACGCAGTATTTT; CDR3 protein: CASKREGRFRSDTQYF
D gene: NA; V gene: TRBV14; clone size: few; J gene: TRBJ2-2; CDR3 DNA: TGTGCCAGCAGTAGTCCGGGATACAACACCGGGGAGCTGTTTTTT; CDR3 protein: CASSSPGYNTGELFF
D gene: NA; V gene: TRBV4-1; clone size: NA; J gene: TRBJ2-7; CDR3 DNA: TGCGCCAGCAGCCGCACCCATCAGGCTATAAAAGACGAGCAGTACTTC; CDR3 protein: CASSRTHQAIKDEQYF
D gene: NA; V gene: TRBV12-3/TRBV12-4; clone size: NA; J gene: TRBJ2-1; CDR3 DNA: TGTGCCAGCGCCCTGGTAGACACATACAATGAGCAGTTCTTC; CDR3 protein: CASALVDTYNEQFF
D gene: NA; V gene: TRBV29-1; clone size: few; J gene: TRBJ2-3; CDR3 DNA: TGCAGCGCCAGGACAGCCCCAGATACGCAGTATTTT; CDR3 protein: CSARTAPDTQYF
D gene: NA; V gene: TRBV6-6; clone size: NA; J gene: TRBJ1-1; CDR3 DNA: TGTGCCAGCAGCCCAATCGGTAGCGGCAACACTGAAGCTTTCTTT; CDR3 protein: CASSPIGSGNTEAFF
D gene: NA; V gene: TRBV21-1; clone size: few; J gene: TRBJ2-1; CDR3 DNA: TGTGCCAGCAGCAAGGTACAGGTGGGTTACAATGAGCAGTTCTTC; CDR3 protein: CASSKVQVGYNEQFF
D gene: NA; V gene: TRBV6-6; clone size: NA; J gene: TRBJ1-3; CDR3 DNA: TGTGCCAGCAGTTCGATACCTGGAAACACCATATATTTT; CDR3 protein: CASSSIPGNTIYF
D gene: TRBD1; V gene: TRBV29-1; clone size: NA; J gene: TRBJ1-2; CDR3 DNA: TGCAGCGTTGAAGCCTACGGCGCCAGGGGGAACTATGGCTACACCTTC; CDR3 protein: CSVEAYGARGNYGYTF
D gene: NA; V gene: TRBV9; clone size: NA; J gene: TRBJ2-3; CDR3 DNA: TGTGCCAGCAGCGTGGGCAGCGAAGGGACAGATACGCAGTATTTT; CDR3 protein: CASSVGSEGTDTQYF
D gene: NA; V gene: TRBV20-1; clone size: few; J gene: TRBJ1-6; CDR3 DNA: TGCAGTGCTAGAGCAAGGGGGGTTTCTTCACCCCTCCACTTT; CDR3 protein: CSARARGVSSPLHF
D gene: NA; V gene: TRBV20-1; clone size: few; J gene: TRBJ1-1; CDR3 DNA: TGCAGTGCTAGACCCGAGTGGAACACTGAAGCTTTCTTT; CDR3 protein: CSARPEWNTEAFF
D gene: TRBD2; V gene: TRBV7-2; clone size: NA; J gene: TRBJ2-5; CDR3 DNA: TGTGCCACAAGCTCTAGCGGGTCGTTTGGGACCCAGTACTTC; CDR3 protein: CATSSSGSFGTQYF
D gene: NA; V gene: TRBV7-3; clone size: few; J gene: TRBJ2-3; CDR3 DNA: TGTGCCAGCAGCTCGTCGACGGGGGATACGCAGTATTTT; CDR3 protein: CASSSSTGDTQYF
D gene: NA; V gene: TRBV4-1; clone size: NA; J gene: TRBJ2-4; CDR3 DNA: TGCGCCAGCAGCCAAGAGGGGTCGGCCAAAAACATTCAGTACTTC; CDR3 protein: CASSQEGSAKNIQYF
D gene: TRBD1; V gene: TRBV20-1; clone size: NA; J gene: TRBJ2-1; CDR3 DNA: TGCAGTGCTAGAGAGACAGGGGGCTTTGAGCAGTTCTTC; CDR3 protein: CSARETGGFEQFF
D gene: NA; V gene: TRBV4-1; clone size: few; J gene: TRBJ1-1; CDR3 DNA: TGCGCCAGCAGCCCAACCTGGGACGGAGAAAACACTGAAGCTTTCTTT; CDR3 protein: CASSPTWDGENTEAFF
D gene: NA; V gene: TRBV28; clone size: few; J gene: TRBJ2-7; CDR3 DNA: TGTGCCAGCAGTTCCCCCGACAGGCCCTACGAGCAGTACTTC; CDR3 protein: CASSSPDRPYEQYF
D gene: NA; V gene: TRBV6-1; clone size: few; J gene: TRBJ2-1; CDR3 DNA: TGTGCCAGCAGCACACTGGACCACAGGGTTGGAGAGCAGTTCTTC; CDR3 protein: CASSTLDHRVGEQFF
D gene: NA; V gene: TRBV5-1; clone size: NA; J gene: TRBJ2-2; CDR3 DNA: TGCGCCAGCAGCTTTACTTCAGCGAACACCGGGGAGCTGTTTTTT; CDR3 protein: CASSFTSANTGELFF
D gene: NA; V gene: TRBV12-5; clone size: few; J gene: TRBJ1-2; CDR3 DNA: TGTGCTAGTGCACCGCGCATAAAAGGGACCCCTCTCTATGGCTACACCTTC; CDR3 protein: CASAPRIKGTPLYGYTF
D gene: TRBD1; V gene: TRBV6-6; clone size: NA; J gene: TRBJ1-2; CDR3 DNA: TGTGCCAGCAGGGGGACAGCCTTGAACTATGGCTACACCTTC; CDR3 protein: CASRGTALNYGYTF
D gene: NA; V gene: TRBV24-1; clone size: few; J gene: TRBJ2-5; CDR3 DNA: TGTGCCACCAGTGATTCCCTCCAGGGAGGTGGAGAGACCCAGTACTTC; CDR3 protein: CATSDSLQGGGETQYF
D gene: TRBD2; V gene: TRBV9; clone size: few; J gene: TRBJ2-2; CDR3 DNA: TGTGCCAGCAGCTTAACCTCCGTCGGCGGGAGGGTGAACACCGGGGAGCTGTTTTTT; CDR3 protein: CASSLTSVGGRVNTGELFF
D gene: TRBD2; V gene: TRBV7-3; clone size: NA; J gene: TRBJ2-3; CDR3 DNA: TGTGCCAGCAGCTTAACGGGACTAGCGGGAGATACGCAGTATTTT; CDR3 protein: CASSLTGLAGDTQYF
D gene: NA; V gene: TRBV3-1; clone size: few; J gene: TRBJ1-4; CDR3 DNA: TGTGCCAGCAGCCAAGAAAGTAAACTGTTTTTT; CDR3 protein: CASSQESKLFF
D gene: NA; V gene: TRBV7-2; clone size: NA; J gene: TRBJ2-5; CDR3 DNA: TGTGCCAGCAGCCCGGTGGGGGGAAGGGAGACCCAGTACTTC; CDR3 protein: CASSPVGGRETQYF
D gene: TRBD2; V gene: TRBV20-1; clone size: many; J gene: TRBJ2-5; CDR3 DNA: TGCAGTGCTAGCGGGGGGCAAGAGACCCAGTACTTC; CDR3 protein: CSASGGQETQYF